This T cell receptor beta chain was sequenced in a study of OX40 agonist ivuxolimab in advanced cancers. J gave up 6 bases and V 6 bases, and 9 bases lay outside the gene matches. The CDR3 has 15 residues. Germline values: CDR1 MNHEY, CDR2 SVGAGI. Some clones are missing from TCRdb's copy, which holds only in-frame ones; the method was immunoSEQ multiplex PCR. The sample has about 26,000 clones; approximately 79% are singletons. The rearrangement uses TRBV6-5 and TRBJ2-4; TRBD1 agrees at 9 bases. The specimen comprised CD4+ or CD8+ T cells sorted from blood, sampled in a trial of the OX40 agonist ivuxolimab. The source is an adult with an advanced solid tumor such as melanoma, head and neck, liver or kidney cancer. CDR3 loop: CASSETGGGGNIQYF. Written as DNA, the CDR3 is TGTGCCAGCAGCGAGACAGGGGGAGGGGGAAACATTCAGTACTTC.